The clone carrying this TCR beta chain was seen repeatedly, ten times or more. The antigen is undetermined. These data belong to a study of CD8 T cells in ankylosing spondylitis. The length of the CDR3 is 14 residues. Germline V gene sequence: CDR1 SEHNR, CDR2 FQNEAQ (reference sequence). V was trimmed by 1 base and J by 4 bases, leaving 11 bases between them. Generation of TCR beta libraries employed quantitative 5'-RACE incorporating molecular barcodes. One entry per CDR3 protein, called by TCRdb with MiXCR from the 5' RACE reads. The sample carries 200,000 to 300,000 distinct CDR3 sequences, less than 10% recorded once. Overall study findings and caveats: Clones linked to the disease showed a CD8+ phenotype. They occurred at relatively low frequencies in peripheral blood. Disease-linked clones were reportedly significantly enriched in matched ankylosing spondylitis synovial fluid.

This sequence was found in a male donor with ankylosing spondylitis or in good health (not recorded which). The chain links TRBV7-9 to TRBJ2-7, with D possibly being TRBD2 (6 bases). The specimen sequenced was blood, either unsorted or a sorted T cell fraction (not recorded which). This CDR3 reads CASSLGEDSYEQYF. In DNA, the CDR3 is TGTGCCAGCAGCTTAGGGGAGGACTCTTACGAGCAGTACTTC. The variable domain in full, with the rest retrieved from reference TRBV7-9 and TRBJ2-7, is DTGVSQNPRHKITKRGQNVTFRCDPISEHNRLYWYRQTLGQGPEFLTYFQNEAQLEKSRLLSDRFSAERPKGSFSTLEIQRTEQGDSAMYLCASSLGEDSYEQYFGPGTRLTVT.